This is a list of T cell receptor beta chains from one sample in a study of tumor-infiltrating lymphocytes in primary liver carcinoma. TCRdb independently ran MiXCR on the multiplex PCR reads; one entry per CDR3 protein. This repertoire shows 20,000 to 25,000 distinct CDR3 sequences, approximately 71% found once; its top ten account for around 29%. Sequencing was performed on liver tumor tissue from sampling region 5. These receptors all come from a woman aged 25 to 39 with primary liver carcinoma and hepatitis B virus infection. Both conserved end residues are part of each CDR3. Each record gives: V gene, D gene, clone size, J gene, CDR3 protein, CDR3 DNA. A D gene is named only where the DNA matches it firmly. Expanded clones get a size class; other rows say once, few or many, or leave the size out.

V gene: TRBV20-1
D gene: -
clone size: -
J gene: TRBJ1-3
CDR3 protein: CNARGFSGNTIYF
CDR3 DNA: TGTAATGCAAGGGGTTTCTCTGGAAACACCATATATTTT

V gene: TRBV4-3
D gene: -
clone size: -
J gene: TRBJ1-2
CDR3 protein: CASSQGERRGRTATNYGYTF
CDR3 DNA: TGTGCCAGCAGCCAAGGTGAAAGAAGGGGCAGGACCGCTACTAACTATGGCTACACCTTC

V gene: TRBV6-1
D gene: -
clone size: -
J gene: TRBJ1-4
CDR3 protein: CASSEAGLLGPFF
CDR3 DNA: TGTGCCAGCAGTGAAGCGGGACTCCTAGGGCCATTTTTT

V gene: TRBV30
D gene: -
clone size: -
J gene: TRBJ2-3
CDR3 protein: CALQRRSTDTQYF
CDR3 DNA: TGTGCCTTGCAGAGGAGGTCCACAGATACGCAGTATTTT

V gene: TRBV10-3
D gene: -
clone size: -
J gene: TRBJ2-5
CDR3 protein: CAISESATRQEIRCF
CDR3 DNA: TGTGCCATCAGTGAGTCGGCTACCAGACAAGAGATCCGGTGCTTC

V gene: TRBV7-9
D gene: -
clone size: -
J gene: TRBJ2-7
CDR3 protein: CANSLGVGYEQYF
CDR3 DNA: TGTGCCAACAGCTTAGGGGTGGGCTACGAGCAGTACTTC

V gene: TRBV4-2
D gene: -
clone size: -
J gene: TRBJ2-1
CDR3 protein: CVSSQETLWANEQFF
CDR3 DNA: TGTGTCAGCAGCCAAGAGACGCTGTGGGCCAATGAACAGTTCTTC

V gene: TRBV7-8
D gene: -
clone size: -
J gene: TRBJ2-1
CDR3 protein: CAISPPRGGGYNEQFF
CDR3 DNA: TGTGCCATCAGCCCCCCTCGGGGCGGAGGATACAATGAGCAGTTCTTC

V gene: TRBV4-3
D gene: -
clone size: -
J gene: TRBJ2-3
CDR3 protein: CASSQSVWLGGPDDTQYF
CDR3 DNA: TGCGCCAGTAGCCAGTCGGTCTGGCTGGGTGGTCCCGATGATACTCAGTATTTT

V gene: TRBV4-1
D gene: -
clone size: many
J gene: TRBJ2-1
CDR3 protein: CASSQAGTEQFF
CDR3 DNA: TGCGCCAGCAGCCAAGCAGGAACCGAGCAGTTCTTC

V gene: TRBV11-2
D gene: TRBD1
clone size: -
J gene: TRBJ2-3
CDR3 protein: CASSRMRQGRGDTQCF
CDR3 DNA: TGTGCCAGCAGTCGGATGCGACAGGGAAGGGGAGATACGCAGTGTTTT

V gene: TRBV7-9
D gene: TRBD2
clone size: -
J gene: TRBJ2-1
CDR3 protein: CASGLGTSGARNEQFF
CDR3 DNA: TGTGCCAGCGGCTTAGGGACTAGCGGGGCTAGGAATGAGCAGTTCTTC

V gene: TRBV11-2
D gene: -
clone size: -
J gene: TRBJ2-1
CDR3 protein: CASSLEGSTYYEQFF
CDR3 DNA: TGTGCCAGCAGTTTAGAGGGAAGTACCTACTATGAGCAATTCTTC